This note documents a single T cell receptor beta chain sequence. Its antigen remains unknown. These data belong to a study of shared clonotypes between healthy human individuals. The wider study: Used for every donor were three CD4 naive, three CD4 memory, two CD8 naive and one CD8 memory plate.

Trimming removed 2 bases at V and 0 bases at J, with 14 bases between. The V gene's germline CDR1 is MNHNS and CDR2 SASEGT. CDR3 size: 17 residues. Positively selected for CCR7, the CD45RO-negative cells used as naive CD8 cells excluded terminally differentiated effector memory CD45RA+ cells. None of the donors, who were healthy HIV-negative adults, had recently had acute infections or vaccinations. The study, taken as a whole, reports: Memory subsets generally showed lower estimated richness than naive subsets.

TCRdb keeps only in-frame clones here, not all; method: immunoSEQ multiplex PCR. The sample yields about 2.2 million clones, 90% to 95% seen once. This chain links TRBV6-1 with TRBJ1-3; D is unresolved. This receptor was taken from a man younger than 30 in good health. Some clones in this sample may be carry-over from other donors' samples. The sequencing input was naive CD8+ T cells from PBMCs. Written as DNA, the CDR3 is TGTGCCAGCAGTGAACGGGCCGGGTCCGTCTCTGGAAACACCATATATTTT. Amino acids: CASSERAGSVSGNTIYF.